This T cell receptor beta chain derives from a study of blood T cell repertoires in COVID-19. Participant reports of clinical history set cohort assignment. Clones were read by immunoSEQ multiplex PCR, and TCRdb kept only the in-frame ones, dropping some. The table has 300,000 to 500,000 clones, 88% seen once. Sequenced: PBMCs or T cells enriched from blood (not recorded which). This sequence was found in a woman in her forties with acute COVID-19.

The CDR3 DNA follows: TGTGCCTGGAGTGGAGGGACAGGGGGCACAGATACGCAGTATTTT. Amino acids: CAWSGGTGGTDTQYF. The chain couples TRBV30 to TRBJ2-3; 10 bases agree with TRBD1. This CDR3 has 15 amino acids. After removal of 1 base from V and 1 base from J, the junction contained 2 bases not matched to a gene. Germline loops: CDR1 GTSNPN, CDR2 SVGIG (reference sequence).